The 15 T cell receptor beta chains listed next were all sequenced from one sample in a study of response to subunit inactivated influenza vaccine. TCRdb independently ran MiXCR on the RT-PCR reads; one entry per CDR3 protein. The table lists about 500,000 distinct CDR3 sequences, under 15% of them singletons. Sequences were derived from PBMCs from blood, sampled about 40 days after vaccination. Receptors were obtained from a man over 45 who received an inactivated influenza vaccine.

There are a few counts of this clonotype. The rearrangement uses TRBV12-3 or TRBV12-4 and TRBJ1-6; TRBD1 might be the D (6 bases). The CDR3 runs to 14 residues. V dropped 2 bases and J dropped 12 bases, with 14 bases sitting between them. DNA of the CDR3: TGTGCCAGCAGTTTACAGGGACACCTGTTACCCCTCCACTTT. It specifies CASSLQGHLLPLHF.

The rearrangement links TRBV12-3 or TRBV12-4 to TRBJ2-3, with D perhaps TRBD2 (7 bases). Trimming removed 6 bases from V and 4 bases from J, with 14 bases in between. CDR3 length equals 14 residues. DNA for the CDR3: TGTGCCAGCAGGCTGAAGGGGGGGCCAGATACGCAGTATTTT. Its protein is CASRLKGGPDTQYF.

There are a few counts of this clonotype. This chain connects TRBV5-1 to TRBJ1-4, with 12 positions matching TRBD1. The ends lost 4 bases at V and 3 bases at J; junction bases unmatched: 4. Germline loops: CDR1 SGHRS, CDR2 YFSETQ. The CDR3 spans 16 residues. The CDR3 loop is CASSTGQGAANEKLFF. In nucleotides, the CDR3 is TGCGCCAGCAGCACGGGACAGGGGGCGGCTAATGAAAAACTGTTTTTT. Full variable domain (rest looked up from reference TRBV5-1 and TRBJ1-4): KAGVTQTPRYLIKTRGQQVTLSCSPISGHRSVSWYQQTPGQGLQFLFEYFSETQRNKGNFPGRFSGRQFSNSRSEMNVSTLELGDSALYLCASSTGQGAANEKLFFGSGTQLSVL.

This clonotype was detected a few times. The V gene is TRBV27, the J gene TRBJ1-2, with a possible D match to TRBD1 (6 bases). The CDR3 contains 14 residues. Trimming removed 1 base from V and 5 bases from J, with 11 bases in between. Germline V gene lookup returns CDR1 MNHEY and CDR2 SMNVEV (reference sequence). The CDR3 DNA follows: TGTGCCAGCAGTTTATTCGGGACAACTTATGGCTACACCTTC. Amino acids: CASSLFGTTYGYTF.

The V gene is TRBV28, the J gene TRBJ2-7, with TRBD1 identical over 7 bases. The CDR3 extends over 14 amino acids. V lost 5 bases, J lost 3 bases, and 7 bases stayed unmatched. Per the germline V gene, CDR1 is MDHEN and CDR2 is SYDVKM. CDR3 coding DNA: TGTGCCAGCAGTCCAGACAGGGTGAACTACGAGCAGTACTTC. It translates to CASSPDRVNYEQYF. The full variable domain, completed using reference TRBV28 and TRBJ2-7, is DVKVTQSSRYLVKRTGEKVFLECVQDMDHENMFWYRQDPGLGLRLIYFSYDVKMKEKGDIPEGYSVSREKKERFSLILESASTNQTSMYLCASSPDRVNYEQYFGPGTRLTVT.

This chain's CDR3 is CASSLQTSTRTQYF. As DNA, the CDR3 is TGTGCCAGCAGCTTGCAGACTAGTACCAGGACCCAGTACTTC. V is TRBV7-2 and J is TRBJ2-5; maybe TRBD2 (6 bases). There are 14 residues in the CDR3. The germline V gene has CDR1 SGHTA and CDR2 FQGNSA. V was clipped by 3 bases and J by 7 bases, with 15 bases between them.

This chain uses TRBV4-2 with TRBJ2-7, with 9 bases fitting TRBD2. V gave up 1 base and J gave up 2 bases; unmatched junction bases: 15. CDR1 and CDR2 from the germline V gene are LGHNA and YNFKEQ. This CDR3 spans 19 amino acids. The CDR3: CASSQGLAGVSAMTYEQYF. CDR3 nucleotides: TGTGCCAGCAGCCAAGGATTAGCGGGAGTCTCCGCTATGACCTACGAGCAGTACTTC.

The table lists this clonotype with a few counts. CDR3 in DNA: TGTGCCAGCAGCTTAGCTAGCGGGAGGGCCGGTAGAAGTACGCAGTATTTT. The encoded protein is CASSLASGRAGRSTQYF. This chain connects TRBV7-2 to TRBJ2-3; 11 nucleotides match TRBD2. The J segment lost 8 bases and the V segment lost 0 bases, leaving 10 bases of the junction unmatched. This CDR3 spans 17 amino acids. Germline CDR1 and CDR2: SGHTA and FQGNSA.

A few counts support this clonotype. The V gene is TRBV20-1, the J gene TRBJ2-7, with a weak D call TRBD1 (6 bases). This CDR3 contains 16 residues. The V end was cut by 3 bases, the J end by 1 base, with 19 bases between. CDR1 is DFQATT and CDR2 is SNEGSKA in the germline V gene (reference sequence). CDR3 amino acids: CSASSAGQRLSYEQYF. The DNA of the CDR3 is TGCAGTGCTAGCTCTGCAGGACAGCGACTTTCCTACGAGCAGTACTTC.

This clonotype was found many times. The rearrangement links TRBV20-1 to TRBJ2-1, with D hard to call. This CDR3 region has 12 residues. CDR1 DFQATT and CDR2 SNEGSKA come from the germline V gene (reference sequence). V dropped 0 bases and J dropped 12 bases, with 12 bases sitting between them. The CDR3 DNA is TGCAGTGCTAGAGACTCCTATACCGGGCAGTTCTTC. Translation gives CSARDSYTGQFF.

This chain connects TRBV27 to TRBJ2-1, with D perhaps matching TRBD2 (6 bases). CDR3 size: 14 residues. From germline, CDR1 is MNHEY and CDR2 SMNVEV (reference sequence). Trimming removed 6 bases at V and 3 bases at J, with 12 bases between. This CDR3 is CASRRTNVYNEQFF. The CDR3 DNA reads TGTGCCAGCAGACGGACTAACGTCTACAATGAGCAGTTCTTC.

The chain employs TRBV10-3 and TRBJ2-6; D is unclear. V was shortened by 2 bases and J by 1 base, with 6 bases between the two germline ends. Germline CDR1 and CDR2: ENHRY and SYGVKD. CDR3 length: 15 amino acids. CDR3 bases: TGTGCCATCAGTGAGCAGTTATCTGGGGCCAACGTCCTGACTTTC. Protein: CAISEQLSGANVLTF.

This clonotype was recorded a few times. This chain links TRBV28 with TRBJ2-5, with 10 bases matching TRBD2. CDR3 length: 18 residues. From germline, CDR1 is MDHEN and CDR2 SYDVKM. The V and J ends lost 2 bases and 0 bases, in that order; junction bases with no gene match: 9. The CDR3 spells CASSLDPAGGMYQETQYF. In nucleotides, the CDR3 is TGTGCCAGCAGTTTAGATCCAGCGGGAGGGATGTACCAAGAGACCCAGTACTTC.

The rearrangement links TRBV10-1 to TRBJ2-3; D uncertain. The CDR3 extends over 13 amino acids. Germline values: CDR1 WNHNN, CDR2 SYGVQD (reference sequence). V lost 0 bases, J lost 3 bases, and 4 bases lay in between. CDR3 loop: CASSESQTDTQYF. CDR3 coding DNA: TGCGCCAGCAGTGAGTCCCAGACAGATACGCAGTATTTT.

This chain links TRBV7-2 with TRBJ1-5, with 8 bases lining up with TRBD1. Germline CDR1 and CDR2: SGHTA and FQGNSA. Trimming at V came to 7 bases and at J to 6 bases, leaving 5 bases not matched to a gene. The CDR3 covers 13 residues. The DNA for the CDR3 is TGTGCCAGCAATACAGGGGGTGGTCAGCCCCAGCATTTT. Residues: CASNTGGGQPQHF.